The 4 T cell receptor beta chains below all came from one sample that was sequenced in a study of cytomegalovirus exposure and HLA in healthy donors. Both 60 Vbeta primers and 13 Jbeta primers went into the PCR. Sequencing was performed with immunoSEQ multiplex PCR; in TCRdb, only in-frame clones are kept and a portion is missing. The profile covers approximately 160,000 clones, with 60% to 80% appearing a single time and approximately 4.4% taken by the ten largest. Sequenced: PBMCs. These receptors originate from a man aged 18-30 years in good health and CMV-seropositive.

The chain is built from TRBV5-1 and TRBJ2-3; 9 bases line up with TRBD1. J gave up 5 bases and V 4 bases, and 8 bases lay outside the gene matches. This CDR3 spans 15 amino acids. The germline CDR1 and CDR2 sequences are SGHRS and YFSETQ. In DNA, the CDR3 is TGCGCCAGCAGCCACGCCGGGACAGGGCAAGATACGCAGTATTTT. Residues: CASSHAGTGQDTQYF.

This sequence joins TRBV7-3 and TRBJ2-1, with 15 positions matching TRBD2. J gave up 7 bases and V 5 bases, and 9 bases lay outside the gene matches. The germline V gene encodes CDR1 SGHTA and CDR2 FQGTGA. The CDR3 length is 17 residues. The CDR3 DNA is TGTGCCAGCAGCCCCAATTCTGGACTAGCGGGGGGGAATGAGCAGTTCTTC. It codes for CASSPNSGLAGGNEQFF. The full variable domain, completed using reference TRBV7-3 and TRBJ2-1, is GAGVSQTPSNKVTEKGKYVELRCDPISGHTALYWYRQSLGQGPEFLIYFQGTGAADDSGLPNDRFFAVRPEGSVSTLKIQRTERGDSAVYLCASSPNSGLAGGNEQFFGPGTRLTVL.

The chain carries TRBV28 and TRBJ1-5, with D perhaps matching TRBD1 (5 bases). Looked up from germline, CDR1 is MDHEN and CDR2 is SYDVKM. CDR3 length: 17 amino acids. V was pared by 6 bases and J by 2 bases, with 20 bases between. The CDR3 reads CASSHQRGRGGNQPQHF. Written as DNA, the CDR3 is TGTGCCAGCAGCCACCAGCGGGGGAGGGGTGGCAATCAGCCCCAGCATTTT.

This rearrangement joins TRBV7-6 to TRBJ1-1; TRBD1 matches at 7 bases. The CDR3 is 13 amino acids. After removal of 5 bases from V and 5 bases from J, the junction contained 5 bases not matched to a gene. Germline V gives CDR1 SGHVS, CDR2 FNYEAQ. The CDR3, as DNA: TGTGCCAGCAGCCAGGGGGGTTGGACTGAAGCTTTCTTT. Translation gives CASSQGGWTEAFF.